One T cell receptor beta chain is described in this entry. Its target is not known. Generated by immunoSEQ multiplex PCR, the TCRdb table keeps only in-frame clones and is missing some. The data contain about 64,000 clones, 77% of them singletons. These data belong to a study of pediatric ulcerative colitis. Overall study findings and caveats: Blood samples from two patients yielded substantially fewer templates and were excluded from blood-rectal overlap analysis. Clonal expansions reduced rectal repertoire diversity in acute severe colitis.

Germline CDR1 MGHDK, CDR2 SYGVNS. V was clipped by 1 base and J by 2 bases; unmatched bases: 7. The CDR3 is 17 amino acids. At colonoscopy, a blood sample was also collected. Sequenced input: blood. The V call is TRBV25-1, the J call TRBJ2-1; 8 bases map to TRBD1. This receptor was obtained from a boy younger than 18 with moderate ulcerative colitis. The CDR3 DNA sequence: TGTGCCAGCAGTGAATGGATGCGACAGGGGACCTACAATGAGCAGTTCTTC. Encoded protein: CASSEWMRQGTYNEQFF.